This TCR beta chain is drawn from a study of blood T cell repertoires in COVID-19. Study-level information: T cells, B-cell-depleted T cells, or PBMCs supplied cDNA or gDNA.

In the authors' workflow: For nucleated cells, counts were estimated from reference gene primer amplification. Libraries were prepared by immunoSEQ multiplex PCR; TCRdb keeps only in-frame clonotypes and omits some of them. From that table come the V and J calls and clone size; the DNA was used to work out D and trimming. The table lists roughly 120,000 clones, around three quarters of them singletons, with roughly 6% in the top ten. Germline lookup yields CDR1 LNHNV and CDR2 YYDKDF (reference sequence). The CDR3 runs to 14 residues. Unmatched junction bases numbered 2, after V lost 0 bases and J lost 4 bases.

The clonotype comes from a man between 70 and 80 years old with acute or convalescent COVID-19. The source material was peripheral blood. The V call is TRBV15, the J call TRBJ2-7, with 8 bases aligning to TRBD2. The DNA for the CDR3 is TGTGCCACCAGCAGAGATCGGGGGGGATACGAGCAGTACTTC. Protein: CATSRDRGGYEQYF.